A selection of T cell receptor beta chains follows, all from one sample in a study of blood T cell repertoires in COVID-19. The repertoire was sequenced with immunoSEQ multiplex PCR; TCRdb's copy has only in-frame clones and lacks some. The repertoire holds around 120,000 clones, with approximately 82% as singletons. Sequencing was performed on peripheral blood. The receptors were gathered from a man in his 70s with active or convalescent COVID-19. CDR3s include the opening cysteine and the closing phenylalanine or tryptophan. D genes are given only for firm matches. The size field is filled for only some rows; it gives once, few, many or a size class.

V	J	D	size	CDR3	DNA
TRBV19	TRBJ2-5	TRBD1	.	CASSDRGGFQETQYF	TGTGCCAGTAGTGACAGGGGGGGCTTCCAAGAGACCCAGTACTTC
TRBV4-3	TRBJ1-2	TRBD1	few	CASSPGTGLPYGYTF	TGCGCCAGCAGCCCCGGGACAGGGCTACCATATGGCTACACCTTC
TRBV4-3	TRBJ1-4	.	.	CASSQDRVRGEKLFF	TGCGCCAGCAGCCAAGATCGAGTAAGGGGAGAAAAACTGTTTTTT
TRBV7-3	TRBJ2-3	TRBD2	.	CASSLRGTRDTDTQYF	TGTGCCAGCAGCTTACGGGGGACTAGAGACACAGATACGCAGTATTTT
TRBV28	TRBJ1-5	TRBD1	.	CASSPPIGGPRGTQHF	TGTGCCAGCAGCCCCCCAATAGGGGGCCCACGGGGGACCCAGCATTTT
TRBV6-6	TRBJ1-6	.	.	CASRDSSYNSPLHF	TGTGCCAGCAGGGACAGCTCCTATAATTCACCCCTCCACTTT
TRBV5-4	TRBJ2-5	TRBD2	.	CASSSRLAGDETQYF	TGTGCCAGCAGCTCTAGACTAGCGGGGGATGAGACCCAGTACTTC
TRBV29-1	TRBJ1-2	TRBD1	.	CSVGTTGGHYGYTF	TGCAGCGTAGGAACCACAGGGGGACACTATGGCTACACCTTC
TRBV2	TRBJ2-6	TRBD2	few	CASAGSGANVLTF	TGTGCTTCAGCGGGGTCTGGGGCCAACGTCCTGACTTTC
TRBV7-9	TRBJ2-1	.	.	CASSLVGDNEQFF	TGTGCCAGCAGCTTAGTAGGGGACAATGAGCAGTTCTTC
TRBV5-4	TRBJ1-1	.	.	CASSPQGGISRAEAFF	TGTGCCAGCAGTCCTCAGGGTGGGATTAGTAGGGCTGAAGCTTTCTTT
TRBV11-2	TRBJ2-7	.	.	CASSPTPGASYYEQYF	TGTGCCAGCAGCCCAACCCCGGGAGCGAGCTATTACGAGCAGTACTTC
TRBV7-3	TRBJ2-5	.	.	CASSPGPGERDQYF	TGTGCCAGCAGCCCGGGGCCGGGGGAGAGGGACCAGTACTTC
TRBV5-4	TRBJ2-5	.	.	CASSPTGQETQYF	TGTGCCAGCAGCCCGACAGGACAAGAGACCCAGTACTTC
TRBV11-1	TRBJ2-7	TRBD2	.	CASSSWATGGVYEQYF	TGTGCCAGCAGCTCCTGGGCGACGGGAGGAGTCTACGAGCAGTACTTC
TRBV7-2	TRBJ2-3	TRBD2	.	CASSLGLAHTDTQYF	TGTGCCAGCAGCCTTGGACTAGCCCACACAGATACGCAGTATTTT
TRBV11-2	TRBJ2-1	TRBD2	.	CASSVLAGGPYNEQFF	TGTGCCAGCAGCGTGTTAGCGGGGGGGCCGTACAATGAGCAGTTCTTC
TRBV5-4	TRBJ1-1	TRBD1	.	CASIRTPEGAKTEAFF	TGTGCCAGCATACGAACACCGGAGGGGGCCAAGACTGAAGCTTTCTTT
TRBV2	TRBJ1-3	.	.	CASSLSGSSGNTIYF	TGTGCCAGCAGCCTGAGCGGTAGCTCTGGAAACACCATATATTTT
TRBV5-4	TRBJ2-1	TRBD2	.	CASSPGTSAYNEQFF	TGTGCCAGCAGCCCCGGGACTAGCGCCTACAATGAGCAGTTCTTC